This TCR beta chain was observed in a study of cytomegalovirus exposure and HLA in healthy donors. This CDR3 has 15 residues. The V end was cut by 10 bases, the J end by 4 bases, with 19 bases between. CDR1 and CDR2 from the germline V gene are LNHDA and SQIVND (reference sequence). This clone has a single count. In the PCR, 60 Vbeta and 13 Jbeta primers were used. The assay was immunoSEQ multiplex PCR, and TCRdb's table has in-frame clones only and misses some. The table includes 200,000 or so clones, approximately 82% detected once. Sequencing used PBMCs. This receptor was obtained from a woman aged 18-29 years in good health and CMV-seropositive. V usage is TRBV19 and J usage is TRBJ2-2; D might be TRBD2 (6 bases). The CDR3 sequence is CATTEGWVSTGELFF. The CDR3 DNA is TGTGCCACAACGGAGGGTTGGGTTAGCACCGGGGAGCTGTTTTTT.